The 31 T cell receptor beta chains reported below all come from one sample, sequenced in a study of shared clonotypes between healthy human individuals. TCRdb's copy holds only in-frame clones and misses some; the assay was immunoSEQ multiplex PCR. The sample includes fewer than 400,000 clones, about 74% seen only once; the top ten take approximately 10%. Source material: memory CD4+ T cells sorted from blood. Subset indicated: CD45RA-negative fraction. Receptor source: a man under 40 in good health.

This clone was picked up a small number of times. The rearrangement joins TRBV19 to TRBJ2-5; perhaps TRBD2 as D (5 bases). The V and J ends lost 6 bases and 5 bases respectively, with 16 bases between them. Germline values: CDR1 LNHDA, CDR2 SQIVND (reference sequence). The CDR3 has 14 amino acids. The CDR3 loop is CASSGSRGLETQYF. The CDR3 DNA follows: TGTGCCAGTAGCGGCTCTCGGGGTTTGGAGACCCAGTACTTC.

The chain carries TRBV25-1 and TRBJ2-7; 7 nucleotides line up with TRBD1. V was clipped by 1 base and J by 0 bases; unmatched bases: 0. The CDR3 totals 14 residues. Germline CDR1 MGHDK, CDR2 SYGVNS. CDR3 DNA: TGTGCCAGCAGTGAATGGGACAGCTCCTACGAGCAGTACTTC. It codes for CASSEWDSSYEQYF.

In this sample, this clone turned up once. The genes are TRBV25-1 and TRBJ1-5; 9 nucleotides line up with TRBD1. CDR3 length equals 16 residues. The J segment lost 4 bases and the V segment lost 5 bases, leaving 9 bases of the junction unmatched. From germline, CDR1 is MGHDK and CDR2 SYGVNS. The CDR3 region is CASSPGPQGANQPQHF. CDR3 coding DNA: TGTGCCAGCAGTCCGGGCCCACAGGGGGCTAATCAGCCCCAGCATTTT.

In this sample, this clone turned up a few times. J is TRBJ2-5 and V is TRBV7-6, with a possible D match to TRBD2 (5 bases). The germline V gene has CDR1 SGHVS and CDR2 FNYEAQ. V was cut by 5 bases and J by 2 bases, with 18 bases left in between. This CDR3 has 16 amino acids. DNA for the CDR3: TGTGCCAGCAGCCTCGGGGTTGGCTTGTCACAAGAGACCCAGTACTTC. Translating it yields CASSLGVGLSQETQYF.

In this sample, this clone turned up a few times. The chain employs TRBV5-4 and TRBJ2-7; either TRBD1 or TRBD2 may supply D (5 bases each). V shed 1 base and J shed 0 bases, with 11 bases lying between them. Germline CDR1 is SGHNT and CDR2 is YYREEE (reference sequence). The CDR3 runs to 15 residues. CDR3 in amino acids: CASSLSGRLSYEQYF. The CDR3 nucleotides read TGTGCCAGCAGCTTGTCGGGACGGCTCTCCTACGAGCAGTACTTC.

CDR3 sequence reads: CASSQGGRTGELFF. As DNA, the CDR3 is TGCGCCAGCAGCCAGGGAGGGCGGACCGGGGAGCTGTTTTTT. This chain links TRBV5-1 with TRBJ2-2, with TRBD2 matching over 7 bases. Germline CDR1 is SGHRS and CDR2 is YFSETQ. J lost 5 bases, V lost 4 bases, and 5 bases had no gene match. The CDR3 sequence is 14 residues long.

This chain joins TRBV11-2 and TRBJ2-2; either TRBD1 or TRBD2 may fit D (6 bases each). Per germline, CDR1 SGHAT and CDR2 FQNNGV. Between the trimmed V and J ends, which lost 0 bases and 8 bases, there was a span of 10 bases. The CDR3 loop spans 14 amino acids. The CDR3 coding sequence is TGTGCCAGCAGCTTAGACACGGGGGCGGGGGAGCTGTTTTTT. The encoded protein is CASSLDTGAGELFF.

The V and J genes are TRBV18 and TRBJ1-2; a possible D gene is TRBD1 (6 bases). Germline CDR1 and CDR2: KGHSH and LQKENI. V was cut by 4 bases and J by 6 bases, with 18 bases left in between. The CDR3 consists of 15 residues. In DNA form, the CDR3 reads TGTGCCAGCTCACAAGGGGCTGGGACATATAATGGCTACACCTTC. Its translation is CASSQGAGTYNGYTF.

The chain uses TRBV30 and TRBJ2-5; 7 bases map to TRBD1. There are 14 residues in the CDR3. V lost 1 base and J lost 3; bases outside the gene matches: 5. Germline V gene sequence: CDR1 GTSNPN, CDR2 SVGIG (reference sequence). CDR3: CAWSGGGNKETQYF. CDR3 in DNA: TGTGCCTGGAGTGGAGGGGGCAATAAAGAGACCCAGTACTTC.

The chain is built from TRBV27 and TRBJ2-4; D is ambiguous. The CDR3 has 13 residues. V dropped 6 bases and J dropped 9 bases, with 15 bases sitting between them. From germline, CDR1 is MNHEY and CDR2 SMNVEV (reference sequence). The CDR3 nucleotides read TGTGCCAGCAGAAAGGTAGCAATGGGCATTCAGTACTTC. Translated, it gives CASRKVAMGIQYF.

This chain joins TRBV19 and TRBJ2-7; D may match TRBD1 or TRBD2 (5 bases each). Trimming took off 4 bases at V and 4 bases at J, with 17 bases between the two ends. Germline CDR1 reads LNHDA; CDR2 reads SQIVND (reference sequence). CDR3 length equals 15 residues. In DNA, the CDR3 is TGTGCCAGTAGTACAACAGGCCCCGGAGGATACGAGCAGTACTTC. Protein: CASSTTGPGGYEQYF.

The genes are TRBV2 and TRBJ2-1; D is perhaps TRBD2 (6 bases). Germline V gives CDR1 SNHLY, CDR2 FYNNEI. Trimming removed 5 bases at V and 5 bases at J, with 13 bases between. This CDR3 region has 14 residues. The CDR3 DNA sequence: TGTGCCAGCAGTCGGACTGGAGGGGACAATGAGCAGTTCTTC. Its protein is CASSRTGGDNEQFF. Looking up the rest from reference TRBV2 and TRBJ2-1 gives the full variable domain: EPEVTQTPSHQVTQMGQEVILRCVPISNHLYFYWYRQILGQKVEFLVSFYNNEISEKSEIFDDQFSVERPDGSNFTLKIRSTKLEDSAMYFCASSRTGGDNEQFFGPGTRLTVL.

The V and J genes are TRBV5-1 and TRBJ2-3, with D uncertain. CDR3 length equals 15 residues. V dropped 0 bases and J dropped 2 bases, with 10 bases sitting between them. CDR1 is SGHRS, CDR2 YFSETQ, per germline. CDR3 sequence reads: CASSLDQPDTDTQYF. DNA of the CDR3: TGCGCCAGCAGCTTGGACCAGCCAGACACAGATACGCAGTATTTT.

This clone showed up just once. The V and J genes are TRBV27 and TRBJ2-2; no definite D call. The V and J ends lost 3 bases and 0 bases respectively, with 5 bases between them. Germline V gene lookup returns CDR1 MNHEY and CDR2 SMNVEV (reference sequence). There are 14 residues in the CDR3. This CDR3 reads CASSFQANTGELFF. CDR3 coding DNA: TGTGCCAGCAGTTTCCAAGCGAACACCGGGGAGCTGTTTTTT.

V gene TRBV29-1 combines with J gene TRBJ2-2; D is unresolved. CDR1 is SQVTM and CDR2 is ANQGSEA in the germline V gene. The CDR3 is made up of 14 amino acids. V was shortened by 7 bases and J by 3 bases, with 15 bases between the two germline ends. CDR3 DNA: TGCAGCGCTGGTGGTCCCTTCTACACCGGGGAGCTGTTTTTT. It codes for CSAGGPFYTGELFF.

The chain carries TRBV6-1 and TRBJ2-7; a possible D gene is TRBD2 (5 bases). The CDR3 runs to 13 residues. The V end lost 8 bases, the J end lost 4 bases, and 15 bases lay between the germline ends. CDR1 MNHNS and CDR2 SASEGT come from the germline V gene. CDR3 nucleotides: TGTGCCAGCGTACCAAGTGGGGAGTACGAGCAGTACTTC. It yields the protein CASVPSGEYEQYF.

The chain employs TRBV28 and TRBJ2-2, with D hard to call. Deletions cut 8 bases from V and 5 bases from J, with 18 bases between. This CDR3 region has 15 residues. Germline V gene sequence: CDR1 MDHEN, CDR2 SYDVKM. Written as DNA, the CDR3 is TGTGCCAGCGTGTTCCGTCCGACCCAAACCGGGGAGCTGTTTTTT. It specifies CASVFRPTQTGELFF.

This chain links TRBV9 with TRBJ1-2; 7 nucleotides match TRBD1. This CDR3 has 15 amino acids. The V and J ends lost 4 bases and 8 bases, in that order; junction bases with no gene match: 14. CDR1 SGDLS and CDR2 YYNGEE come from the germline V gene. The CDR3 DNA is TGTGCCAGCAGCCCCAGACAGGGCCCTGGGGAGGGCTACACCTTC. Its protein product is CASSPRQGPGEGYTF.

The chain combines TRBV5-5 with TRBJ2-2, with TRBD1 as a possible D gene (6 bases). Germline V lookup: CDR1 SGHKS, CDR2 YYEKEE (reference sequence). V shed 4 bases and J shed 2 bases, with 12 bases lying between them. The CDR3 loop spans 15 amino acids. The CDR3 nucleotides are TGTGCCAGCAGCACGACAGGAACTAACACCGGGGAGCTGTTTTTT. Translating it yields CASSTTGTNTGELFF.

This clone was observed a handful of times. The sample contains more than one DNA sequence encoding this CDR3. The rearrangement uses TRBV5-1 and TRBJ2-5, with D perhaps matching TRBD2 (6 bases). V lost 4 bases and J 3 bases, leaving 13 bases between the germline ends. Germline-derived CDR1 and CDR2 are SGHRS and YFSETQ. This CDR3 region has 14 residues. In nucleotides, the CDR3 is TGCGCCAGCAGCCGCTCCGGGGGAGAAGAGACCCAGTACTTC. Residues: CASSRSGGEETQYF.

In this sample, this clone turned up once. V and J are TRBV18 and TRBJ1-2, with 10 bases that match TRBD1. Unmatched junction bases numbered 8, after V lost 4 bases and J lost 6 bases. The CDR3 is made up of 15 amino acids. Germline V gene lookup returns CDR1 KGHSH and CDR2 LQKENI. The CDR3 sequence is CASSLRQGASDGYTF. The CDR3 DNA reads TGTGCCAGCTCACTACGACAGGGGGCCTCAGATGGCTACACCTTC. The full variable domain, rest sourced from reference TRBV18 and TRBJ1-2, is NAGVMQNPRHLVRRRGQEARLRCSPMKGHSHVYWYRQLPEEGLKFMVYLQKENIIDESGMPKERFSAEFPKEGPSILRIQQVVRGDSAAYFCASSLRQGASDGYTFGSGTRLTVV.

The chain recombines TRBV14 with TRBJ1-2, with TRBD1 matching 7 bases. Trimming took 1 base from V and 3 from J; bases not matched to a gene: 2. Germline lookup yields CDR1 SGHDN and CDR2 FVKESK. This CDR3 spans 14 amino acids. The CDR3 loop is CASSQGGGYYGYTF. CDR3 coding DNA: TGTGCCAGCAGCCAAGGAGGGGGCTACTATGGCTACACCTTC.

The rearrangement links TRBV5-4 to TRBJ2-5; TRBD2 matches at 8 bases. J lost 5 bases, V lost 3 bases, and 9 bases had no gene match. The CDR3 length is 15 residues. Per germline, CDR1 SGHNT and CDR2 YYREEE (reference sequence). Here the CDR3 reads CASSSRAGDMETQYF. Here the CDR3 DNA reads TGTGCCAGCAGCTCCCGAGCGGGAGATATGGAGACCCAGTACTTC.

The genes are TRBV6-1 and TRBJ2-7; 7 nucleotides match TRBD2. The ends lost 0 bases at V and 6 bases at J; junction bases unmatched: 5. The CDR3 totals 14 residues. The germline gives CDR1 MNHNS, CDR2 SASEGT. The CDR3 nucleotides read TGTGCCAGCAGTGAAGCTTGGGGGGGTTTCGAGCAGTACTTC. Residues: CASSEAWGGFEQYF.

V and J are TRBV6-1 and TRBJ2-1; D gene uncertain. V was cut by 7 bases and J by 5 bases, with 15 bases left in between. Germline values: CDR1 MNHNS, CDR2 SASEGT. CDR3 size: 14 residues. The CDR3 here is CASTPFLPNNEQFF. The DNA for the CDR3 is TGTGCCAGCACCCCTTTCCTCCCGAACAATGAGCAGTTCTTC.

This clone was counted only a few times. The J gene is TRBJ2-7, the V gene TRBV7-6; D tentatively fits TRBD1 or TRBD2 (6 bases each). V lost 6 bases, J lost 7 bases, and 25 bases lay in between. Germline V gene sequence: CDR1 SGHVS, CDR2 FNYEAQ. The CDR3 totals 16 residues. The DNA for the CDR3 is TGTGCCAGCAGTGGACTACAGGGTCCTACTGCGGGAGAGCAGTACTTC. Translated: CASSGLQGPTAGEQYF.

This clone showed up just a few times. V usage is TRBV2 and J usage is TRBJ2-3; D call uncertain. V was pared by 0 bases and J by 6 bases, with 4 bases between. This CDR3 has 12 amino acids. Germline V gene lookup returns CDR1 SNHLY and CDR2 FYNNEI. The CDR3 protein is CASSEARDTQYF. CDR3 sequence (DNA): TGTGCCAGCAGTGAAGCCCGGGATACGCAGTATTTT. Together with reference TRBV2 and TRBJ2-3, the CDR3 gives the full variable domain: EPEVTQTPSHQVTQMGQEVILRCVPISNHLYFYWYRQILGQKVEFLVSFYNNEISEKSEIFDDQFSVERPDGSNFTLKIRSTKLEDSAMYFCASSEARDTQYFGPGTRLTVL.

V usage is TRBV2 and J usage is TRBJ2-7; TRBD2 agrees at 10 bases. V trimming: 6 bases; J trimming: 3 bases; junction bases outside the gene matches: 5. Germline loops: CDR1 SNHLY, CDR2 FYNNEI. The CDR3 covers 14 residues. The CDR3 bases are TGTGCCAGCAGGCCGGGACTAGCGATCTACGAGCAGTACTTC. The encoded protein is CASRPGLAIYEQYF.

The J gene is TRBJ2-2, the V gene TRBV7-8, with 14 bases fitting TRBD2. Germline CDR1 is SGHVS and CDR2 is FQNEAQ. The CDR3 totals 18 residues. Trimming at V came to 2 bases and at J to 4 bases, leaving 6 bases not matched to a gene. The CDR3: CASSLKGLAGVGTGELFF. The CDR3 DNA reads TGTGCCAGCAGCTTAAAGGGACTAGCGGGAGTTGGCACCGGGGAGCTGTTTTTT. The complete variable domain, with remaining parts taken from reference TRBV7-8 and TRBJ2-2, reads GAGVSQSPRYKVAKRGQDVALRCDPISGHVSLFWYQQALGQGPEFLTYFQNEAQLDKSGLPSDRFFAERPEGSVSTLKIQRTQQEDSAVYLCASSLKGLAGVGTGELFFGEGSRLTVL.

The V gene is TRBV5-4, the J gene TRBJ1-1, with D tentatively TRBD1 (6 bases). In germline, CDR1 is SGHNT, CDR2 YYREEE (reference sequence). V lost 3 bases to trimming and J lost 9 bases, with 12 bases between them. The CDR3 consists of 12 residues. CDR3 sequence: CASSWGDTQAFF. The DNA for the CDR3 is TGTGCCAGCAGCTGGGGGGACACCCAAGCTTTCTTT.

The chain uses TRBV29-1 and TRBJ2-1; D may be TRBD1 (5 bases). The germline CDR1 and CDR2 sequences are SQVTM and ANQGSEA. With 8 bases removed from V and 0 bases from J, the gap between germline ends came to 17 bases. CDR3 length equals 15 residues. DNA for the CDR3: TGCAGCATCGAAGACAGAAAGAGCTCCTACAATGAGCAGTTCTTC. As protein: CSIEDRKSSYNEQFF.